The clone carrying this TCR beta chain was recorded many times. Its antigen is undetermined. Under the authors' procedure: A papillary thyroid cancer distant-metastasis classifier was built from CDR3 differences across clinicopathological groups. With MiXCR, TCRdb reprocessed the PCR reads. TCRdb, rather than the study authors, made the V and J calls. The sample lists about 64,000 clones; just over 4% were seen once. The data originate from a study of metastatic and nonmetastatic thyroid tumors. On the study more broadly: Across blood and tumor or nodule tissue, repertoires from malignant and benign thyroid patients were compared with one another. Study-wide points: In blood and tumor, TCR beta diversity was reportedly significantly higher in malignant thyroid tumors than in benign nodules.

The ends lost 6 bases at V and 6 bases at J; junction bases unmatched: 10. Germline V gene sequence: CDR1 DFQATT, CDR2 SNEGSKA (reference sequence). CDR3 size: 14 residues. Every patient was untreated before thyroid surgery. The specimen sequenced was blood. This clonotype was obtained from a female donor with papillary thyroid cancer or a benign thyroid nodule (not recorded which). Some clones in this sample may be carry-over from other donors' samples. This sequence joins TRBV20-1 and TRBJ2-7, with 11 positions matching TRBD2. CDR3: CSARLAGGPSEQYF. In DNA form, the CDR3 reads TGCAGTGCCCGTTTAGCGGGAGGGCCTAGCGAGCAGTACTTC.